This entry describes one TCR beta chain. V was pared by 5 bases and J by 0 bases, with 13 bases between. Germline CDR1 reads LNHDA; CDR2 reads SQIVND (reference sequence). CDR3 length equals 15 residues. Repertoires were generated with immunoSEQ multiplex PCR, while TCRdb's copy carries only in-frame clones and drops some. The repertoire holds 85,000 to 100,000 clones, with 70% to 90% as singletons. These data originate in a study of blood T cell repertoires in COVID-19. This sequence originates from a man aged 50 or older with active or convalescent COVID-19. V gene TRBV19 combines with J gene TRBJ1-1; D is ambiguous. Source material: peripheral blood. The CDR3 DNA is TGTGCCAGTAGTCCCCCCGGAGCGATGAACACTGAAGCTTTCTTT. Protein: CASSPPGAMNTEAFF. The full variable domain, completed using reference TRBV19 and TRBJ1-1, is DGGITQSPKYLFRKEGQNVTLSCEQNLNHDAMYWYRQDPGQGLRLIYYSQIVNDFQKGDIAEGYSVSREKKESFPLTVTSAQKNPTAFYLCASSPPGAMNTEAFFGQGTRLTVV.